The 4 T cell receptor beta chains presented below share a single source sample, sequenced in a study of T-cell memory formation after mild COVID-19. TCRdb recomputed calls from the 5' RACE reads with MiXCR, one row per CDR3 protein. Here the sample spans about 250,000 distinct CDR3 sequences, more than 15% being singletons. What was sequenced was PBMCs or a T cell subset sorted from them (not recorded which). The receptors were sampled from a man aged 18 to 30 who had mild COVID-19 (a few samples of this study predate the infection). Cell type and time point are not known.

This clonotype was found a few times. The rearrangement links TRBV4-3 to TRBJ2-5, with a tentative D call TRBD1 (6 bases). This CDR3 region has 16 residues. CDR1 and CDR2 from the germline V gene are LGHNA and YSLEER. V was pared by 1 base and J by 5 bases, with 17 bases between. As DNA, the CDR3 is TGCGCCAGCAGCCAAGGAACAGGGACCACGGGGGAGACCCAGTACTTC. This gives the protein CASSQGTGTTGETQYF.

V and J are TRBV7-8 and TRBJ1-2; TRBD1 aligns across 10 bases. CDR3 size: 15 residues. J was trimmed by 7 bases and V by 1 base; bases with no gene match: 6. The germline V gene has CDR1 SGHVS and CDR2 FQNEAQ. This CDR3 reads CASSLETGGAGGYTF. CDR3 nucleotide sequence: TGTGCCAGCAGCTTAGAGACAGGGGGCGCAGGTGGCTACACCTTC. Combining the CDR3 with reference TRBV7-8 and TRBJ1-2 gives the whole variable domain GAGVSQSPRYKVAKRGQDVALRCDPISGHVSLFWYQQALGQGPEFLTYFQNEAQLDKSGLPSDRFFAERPEGSVSTLKIQRTQQEDSAVYLCASSLETGGAGGYTFGSGTRLTVV.

This chain uses TRBV13 with TRBJ1-1; no clear D gene. Germline V lookup: CDR1 PRHDT, CDR2 FYEKMQ (reference sequence). The CDR3 loop spans 13 amino acids. V gave up 3 bases and J gave up 8 bases, with 13 bases separating them. The CDR3 DNA reads as TGTGCCAGCAGCTTTAATCAGGCCCTAGAAGCTTTCTTT. Translating gives CASSFNQALEAFF.

This clonotype was counted only a few times. The J gene is TRBJ2-3, the V gene TRBV7-6, with D perhaps TRBD2 (6 bases). Germline lookup yields CDR1 SGHVS and CDR2 FNYEAQ. CDR3 size: 15 residues. V lost 0 bases to trimming and J lost 3 bases, with 10 bases between them. For the CDR3, the DNA is TGTGCCAGCAGCTTAGCTTCCGCGGGGACAGATACGCAGTATTTT. This encodes CASSLASAGTDTQYF.